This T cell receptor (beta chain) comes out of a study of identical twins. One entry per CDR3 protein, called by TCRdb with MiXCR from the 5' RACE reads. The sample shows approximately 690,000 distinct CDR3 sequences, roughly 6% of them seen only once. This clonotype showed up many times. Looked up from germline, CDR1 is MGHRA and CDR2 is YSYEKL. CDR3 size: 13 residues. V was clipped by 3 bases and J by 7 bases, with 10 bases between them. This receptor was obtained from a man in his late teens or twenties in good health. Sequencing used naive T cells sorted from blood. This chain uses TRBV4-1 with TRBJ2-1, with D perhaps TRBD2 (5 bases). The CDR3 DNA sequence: TGCGCCAGCAGCCATTATACGGGGAATGAGCAGTTCTTC. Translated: CASSHYTGNEQFF.